What follows are 3 T cell receptor beta chains derived from one specimen sequenced in a study of T cells in Graves' hyperthyroidism and ophthalmopathy. There were TCR beta CDR3 regions amplified from RNA transcripts. An initial round of RT-PCR targeting the TCR CDR3 relied on the HTBI primer set. One entry per CDR3 protein results from TCRdb running MiXCR on the multiplex PCR reads. The table records hundreds of thousands of distinct CDR3 sequences, roughly 15% of them present only once. Material for sequencing was blood. The receptors were sampled from a woman in her thirties or forties with Graves' ophthalmopathy.

This clonotype was seen more than once but under ten times. This rearrangement joins TRBV6-1 to TRBJ2-7, with D possibly being TRBD2 (6 bases). This CDR3 contains 15 residues. Germline-derived CDR1 and CDR2 are MNHNS and SASEGT. Trimming took 6 bases from V and 0 from J, leaving 15 bases between them. CDR3 in amino acids: CASRIGTEVSYEQYF. For the CDR3, the DNA is TGTGCCAGCAGAATCGGGACTGAAGTCTCCTACGAGCAGTACTTC.

This clonotype was seen many times. This rearrangement joins TRBV6-1 to TRBJ2-7, with 14 positions matching TRBD2. Germline V CDR1 and CDR2: MNHNS, SASEGT. This CDR3 spans 19 amino acids. The V gene end was trimmed by 4 bases and the J gene end by 1 base; junction bases not matched to a gene: 12. CDR3 amino acids: CASSGPGLAGEGRSYEQYF. The CDR3 nucleotides read TGTGCCAGCAGTGGGCCGGGACTAGCGGGAGAGGGAAGATCCTACGAGCAGTACTTC.

This clonotype was found many times. The rearrangement links TRBV20-1 to TRBJ2-7; 11 positions match TRBD2. The CDR3 sequence is 16 residues long. Germline CDR1 reads DFQATT; CDR2 reads SNEGSKA (reference sequence). The trim removed 7 bases at V and 0 bases at J, leaving 11 bases unmatched. Here the CDR3 reads CSGEGTSGISSYEQYF. The CDR3 nucleotides read TGCAGTGGGGAGGGGACTAGCGGAATTAGCTCCTACGAGCAGTACTTC.